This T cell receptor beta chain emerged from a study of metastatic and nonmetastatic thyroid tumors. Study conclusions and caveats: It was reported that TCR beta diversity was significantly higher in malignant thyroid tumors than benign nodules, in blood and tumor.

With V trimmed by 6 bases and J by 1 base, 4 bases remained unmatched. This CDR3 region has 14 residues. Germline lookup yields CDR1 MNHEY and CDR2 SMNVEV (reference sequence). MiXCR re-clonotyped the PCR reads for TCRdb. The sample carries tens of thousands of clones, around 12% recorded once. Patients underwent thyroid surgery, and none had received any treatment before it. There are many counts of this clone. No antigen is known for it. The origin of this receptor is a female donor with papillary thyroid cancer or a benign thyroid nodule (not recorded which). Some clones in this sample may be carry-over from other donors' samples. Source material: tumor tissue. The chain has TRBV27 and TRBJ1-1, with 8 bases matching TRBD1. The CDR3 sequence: CASSLGTGNTEAFF. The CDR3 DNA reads TGTGCCAGCAGCCTTGGGACAGGGAACACTGAAGCTTTCTTT.